This record covers a single T cell receptor (beta chain). The target antigen is unknown. The CDR3 has 12 residues. Germline CDR1 is SGHAT and CDR2 is FQNNGV. Trimming removed 1 base at V and 5 bases at J, with 6 bases between. This sample stems from a study of PD-1 blockade in mismatch repair-deficient tumors. Study outcomes and limitations: Tumor-resident clones, often absent from pretreatment blood, expanded after pembrolizumab and then contracted.

Profiling relied on immunoSEQ multiplex PCR, and the TCRdb table lists in-frame clones only, not all of them. This sample yields about 63,000 clones, of which approximately 88% are seen a single time; 11% to 15% belongs to the top ten. The chain joins TRBV11-2 to TRBJ2-7; D gene uncertain. This specimen was peripheral blood, taken 52 weeks after starting pembrolizumab. The TCR sequence derives from an adult with mismatch repair-deficient cancer. The DNA of the CDR3 is TGTGCCAGCAGCTTAGTGAACCACGAGCAGTACTTC. Translation gives CASSLVNHEQYF. Full variable domain (missing parts from reference TRBV11-2 and TRBJ2-7): EAGVAQSPRYKIIEKRQSVAFWCNPISGHATLYWYQQILGQGPKLLIQFQNNGVVDDSQLPKDRFSAERLKGVDSTLKIQPAKLEDSAVYLCASSLVNHEQYFGPGTRLTVT.